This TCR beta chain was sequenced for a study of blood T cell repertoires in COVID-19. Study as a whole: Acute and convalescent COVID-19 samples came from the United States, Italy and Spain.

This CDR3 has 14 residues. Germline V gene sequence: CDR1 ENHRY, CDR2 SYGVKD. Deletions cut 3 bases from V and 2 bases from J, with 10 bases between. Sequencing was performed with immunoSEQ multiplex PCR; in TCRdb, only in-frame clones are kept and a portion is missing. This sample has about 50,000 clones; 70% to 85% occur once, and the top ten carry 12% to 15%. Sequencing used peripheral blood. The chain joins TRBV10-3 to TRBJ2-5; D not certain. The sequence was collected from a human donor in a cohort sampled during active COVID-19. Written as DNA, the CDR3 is TGTGCCATCAGTGACTCCGGGTCTCAAGAGACCCAGTACTTC. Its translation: CAISDSGSQETQYF.